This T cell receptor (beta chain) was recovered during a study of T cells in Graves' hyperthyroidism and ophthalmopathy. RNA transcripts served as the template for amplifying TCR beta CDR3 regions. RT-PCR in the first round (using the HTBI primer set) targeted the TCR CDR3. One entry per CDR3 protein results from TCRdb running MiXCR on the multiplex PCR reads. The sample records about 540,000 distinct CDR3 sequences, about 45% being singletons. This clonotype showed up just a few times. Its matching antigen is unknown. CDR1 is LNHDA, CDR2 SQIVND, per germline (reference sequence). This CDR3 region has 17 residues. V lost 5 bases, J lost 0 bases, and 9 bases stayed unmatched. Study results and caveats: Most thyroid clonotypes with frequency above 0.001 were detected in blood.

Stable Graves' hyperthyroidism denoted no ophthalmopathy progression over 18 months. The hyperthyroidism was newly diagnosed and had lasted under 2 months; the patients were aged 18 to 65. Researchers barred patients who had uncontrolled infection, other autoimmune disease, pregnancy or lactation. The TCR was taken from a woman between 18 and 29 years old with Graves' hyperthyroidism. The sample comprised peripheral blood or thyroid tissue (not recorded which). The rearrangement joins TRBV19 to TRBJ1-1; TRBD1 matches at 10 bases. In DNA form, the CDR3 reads TGTGCCAGTAGTTTGCGGACAGGGGGATATATGAACACTGAAGCTTTCTTT. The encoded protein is CASSLRTGGYMNTEAFF.